The source of this T cell receptor beta chain is a study of cytomegalovirus exposure and HLA in healthy donors. Study conclusions and caveats: That first-cohort TCR clusters tended to co-occur in the 120 or so validation repertoires was found in a later analysis. Under in vitro conditions, a few CMV-associated chains were confirmed as specific for CMV antigens. The investigators catalogued 164 TCR beta chains as cytomegalovirus-associated.

Some clones are missing from TCRdb's copy, which holds only in-frame ones; the method was immunoSEQ multiplex PCR. The data show 50,000 to 65,000 clones, approximately 90% seen once. To note about this clone: What it binds is not known.

This TCR came from a woman under 30 in good health and CMV-seropositive. The sample taken for sequencing was PBMCs.

The CDR3 sequence is CASSPPGGKSPLHF. In DNA form, the CDR3 reads TGTGCCAGCTCACCCCCAGGGGGCAAATCACCCCTCCACTTT. The V gene is TRBV18, the J gene TRBJ1-6, with 8 bases fitting TRBD1. The germline V gene has CDR1 KGHSH and CDR2 LQKENI. The CDR3 has 14 amino acids. Germline trimming cut 3 bases from V and 10 bases from J; bases unmatched to any gene: 5.